This entry features one T cell receptor (beta chain) sequence. The germline gives CDR1 SGHDN, CDR2 FVKESK. Trimming pared 3 bases from V and 0 bases from J, leaving 11 bases between. This CDR3 is 15 amino acids long. As originally analysed: How many nucleated cells were present was estimated from reference gene primer amplification. Produced via immunoSEQ multiplex PCR; TCRdb's table is partial and in-frame only. Clone size and the V and J calls come from that table; the DNA yielded D and trimming. The table records approximately 88,000 clones, 85% to 95% of them present only once. The data originate from a study of blood T cell repertoires in COVID-19. Study information: Sites across the United States, Italy and Spain contributed samples from acute and convalescent COVID-19. PBMCs, B-cell-depleted T cells, or T cells provided the cDNA or gDNA that made up the material.

V usage is TRBV14 and J usage is TRBJ1-2; maybe TRBD1 (6 bases). What was sequenced was peripheral blood. This clonotype was sampled from a woman aged 50 to 60 in a cohort sampled during active COVID-19. The CDR3 sequence is CASSHWDTANYGYTF. DNA for the CDR3: TGTGCCAGCAGCCATTGGGACACGGCTAACTATGGCTACACCTTC. Together with reference TRBV14 and TRBJ1-2, the CDR3 gives the full variable domain: EAGVTQFPSHSVIEKGQTVTLRCDPISGHDNLYWYRRVMGKEIKFLLHFVKESKQDESGMPNNRFLAERTGGTYSTLKVQPAELEDSGVYFCASSHWDTANYGYTFGSGTRLTVV.